Presented here are 30 T cell receptor beta chains from one specimen sequenced in a study of control samples from healthy donors and cancer patients. The repertoire was sequenced with immunoSEQ multiplex PCR; TCRdb's copy has only in-frame clones and lacks some. The sample includes some 140,000 clones, approximately 90% of them seen just once. The sequenced material came from blood. The receptor source for this set is a woman younger than 45 in good health.

The chain is built from TRBV20-1 and TRBJ2-1; TRBD2 matches 9 bases. V lost 3 bases to trimming and J lost 5 bases; unmatched junction nucleotides: 11. CDR3 length: 16 residues. Germline CDR1 DFQATT, CDR2 SNEGSKA (reference sequence). This CDR3 reads CSASGYGLAGNNEQFF. The CDR3 coding sequence is TGCAGTGCTAGTGGGTATGGGCTAGCGGGAAACAATGAGCAGTTCTTC.

The CDR3 region has the DNA TGTGCCAGCTCACCTAGCGGGAGCTCCTACAATGAGCAGTTCTTC. Protein sequence: CASSPSGSSYNEQFF. The chain uses TRBV18 and TRBJ2-1, with 9 nucleotides matching TRBD2. The CDR3 has 15 residues. Germline V gene data show CDR1 as KGHSH and CDR2 as LQKENI. V lost 3 bases to trimming and J lost 0 bases; unmatched junction nucleotides: 0.

V usage is TRBV18 and J usage is TRBJ2-3; D is unclear. CDR3 size: 16 residues. The germline V gene encodes CDR1 KGHSH and CDR2 LQKENI. V gave up 3 bases and J gave up 5 bases, with 18 bases separating them. CDR3 nucleotide sequence: TGTGCCAGCTCACCCTCGGTCGTCGACTCACAAGATACGCAGTATTTT. Amino acid sequence: CASSPSVVDSQDTQYF.

This chain joins TRBV27 and TRBJ1-2; D not certain. This CDR3 contains 14 residues. Per germline, CDR1 MNHEY and CDR2 SMNVEV (reference sequence). The V and J ends lost 2 bases and 4 bases respectively, with 11 bases between them. The CDR3 is CASSLRGGSYGYTF. The CDR3, as DNA: TGTGCCAGCAGTTTAAGAGGAGGGTCCTATGGCTACACCTTC.

This chain links TRBV7-3 with TRBJ2-2, with D unclear. Germline CDR1 is SGHTA and CDR2 is FQGTGA. Deletions cut 4 bases from V and 8 bases from J, with 11 bases between. The CDR3 runs 13 residues. The CDR3 is CASSSLGPGELFF. The CDR3 nucleotides are TGTGCCAGCAGCTCGCTAGGGCCTGGGGAGCTGTTTTTT.

This sequence joins TRBV3-1 (or the pseudogene TRBV3-2) and TRBJ2-1; 14 bases map to TRBD2. The J segment lost 5 bases and the V segment lost 1 base, leaving 4 bases of the junction unmatched. Germline V CDR1 and CDR2: LGHDT, YNNKEL (reference sequence). The CDR3 runs to 17 residues. The DNA of the CDR3 is TGTGCCAGCAGCCAAGTTTCGGGACTAGCGGGAGACAATGAGCAGTTCTTC. This codes for CASSQVSGLAGDNEQFF.

V is TRBV10-1 and J is TRBJ1-2, with D possibly TRBD1 on 6 matching bases. In germline, CDR1 is WNHNN, CDR2 SYGVQD (reference sequence). The CDR3 has 13 residues. The ends were cut back, 5 bases at V and 2 bases at J, with 9 bases in the middle. CDR3 residues: CASSSTGNYGYTF. The DNA of the CDR3 is TGCGCCAGCAGTTCTACAGGGAACTATGGCTACACCTTC.

V usage is TRBV2 and J usage is TRBJ2-7; D unclear. The CDR3 is 12 residues long. Trimming removed 7 bases from V and 2 bases from J, with 9 bases in between. Germline CDR1 reads SNHLY; CDR2 reads FYNNEI. CDR3 residues: CASTPGTYEQYF. DNA of the CDR3: TGTGCCAGCACCCCGGGTACCTACGAGCAGTACTTC.

The genes are TRBV6-5 and TRBJ2-7, with 9 bases fitting TRBD1. CDR1 is MNHEY, CDR2 SVGAGI, per germline. The trim removed 5 bases at V and 6 bases at J, leaving 5 bases unmatched. The CDR3 contains 13 residues. The CDR3 is CASSPDRGGEQYF. The CDR3 DNA follows: TGTGCCAGCAGTCCGGACAGGGGTGGCGAGCAGTACTTC.

As concerns this clone: Other DNA sequences in the sample encode the same CDR3. The chain joins TRBV5-6 to TRBJ1-1, with TRBD1 as a possible D gene (6 bases). The CDR3 sequence is 15 residues long. Trimming removed 0 bases at V and 0 bases at J, with 9 bases between. CDR1 and CDR2 from the germline V gene are SGHDT and YYEEEE. Here the CDR3 reads CASSLVGGMNTEAFF. The DNA for the CDR3 is TGTGCCAGCAGCTTGGTAGGGGGAATGAACACTGAAGCTTTCTTT.

The chain has TRBV6-5 and TRBJ2-5; 7 nucleotides agree with TRBD2. This CDR3 contains 15 residues. The germline V gene has CDR1 MNHEY and CDR2 SVGAGI. J was trimmed by 5 bases and V by 2 bases; bases with no gene match: 8. The CDR3 protein is CASSYRSGSGETQYF. The CDR3 DNA follows: TGTGCCAGCAGTTACCGTAGCGGGTCCGGGGAGACCCAGTACTTC.

This clone appeared once. This rearrangement joins TRBV5-5 to TRBJ1-2; 8 bases match TRBD1. The ends lost 1 base at V and 5 bases at J; junction bases unmatched: 7. CDR3 size: 15 residues. Germline CDR1 is SGHKS and CDR2 is YYEKEE (reference sequence). CDR3 in DNA: TGTGCCAGCAGCTTGCTTCCGGACAGGGTTTATGGCTACACCTTC. It yields the protein CASSLLPDRVYGYTF.

The rearrangement joins TRBV9 to TRBJ2-3; 10 nucleotides align to TRBD2. This CDR3 contains 15 residues. V dropped 5 bases and J dropped 4; count of bases not matched to a gene: 7. CDR1 is SGDLS, CDR2 YYNGEE, per germline. The CDR3 reads CASSSSGSRSDTQYF. CDR3 coding DNA: TGTGCCAGCAGTTCTAGCGGGAGTAGGTCAGATACGCAGTATTTT.

Relative to its sample, this clone is medium-sized. This chain links TRBV6-5 with TRBJ2-1, with 11 positions matching TRBD2. The CDR3 sequence is 16 residues long. J was trimmed by 3 bases and V by 4 bases; bases with no gene match: 5. Per germline, CDR1 MNHEY and CDR2 SVGAGI. The CDR3 spells CASSSQLAGDYNEQFF. The DNA of the CDR3 is TGTGCCAGCAGTTCCCAACTAGCGGGGGACTACAATGAGCAGTTCTTC.

The chain links TRBV4-2 to TRBJ2-5; the D gene is possibly TRBD1 (7 bases). The germline CDR1 and CDR2 sequences are LGHNA and YNFKEQ. V was cut by 4 bases and J by 3 bases, with 18 bases left in between. The CDR3 extends over 16 amino acids. Written as DNA, the CDR3 is TGTGCCAGCAGCCTAAGGGGGCGGGAACAGAAAGAGACCCAGTACTTC. This sequence encodes CASSLRGREQKETQYF.

In DNA, the CDR3 is TGTGCCAGCAGCTACAGGACTAGCGGTAACACCGGGGAGCTGTTTTTT. Its protein product is CASSYRTSGNTGELFF. J is TRBJ2-2 and V is TRBV5-4, with 10 bases identical to TRBD2. This CDR3 region has 16 residues. V shed 3 bases, J shed 2 bases, and the junction held 4 bases outside the gene matches. Germline V CDR1 and CDR2: SGHNT, YYREEE (reference sequence).

This rearrangement joins TRBV6-5 to TRBJ1-6; tentative D call: TRBD1 (5 bases). There are 13 residues in the CDR3. From germline, CDR1 is MNHEY and CDR2 SVGAGI. Trimming cost V 5 bases and J 9 bases, with 11 bases left between them. The CDR3 loop is CASSQGLSSPLHF. The CDR3 DNA reads as TGTGCCAGCAGTCAGGGACTTTCTTCACCCCTCCACTTT.

The chain links TRBV10-3 to TRBJ1-5; D remains unclear. This CDR3 comprises 12 residues. CDR1 ENHRY and CDR2 SYGVKD come from the germline V gene. V lost 7 bases to trimming and J lost 5 bases, with 9 bases between them. CDR3 residues: CAINNPDQPQHF. The DNA for the CDR3 is TGTGCCATCAACAATCCCGATCAGCCCCAGCATTTT.

The rearrangement uses TRBV19 and TRBJ2-7; no clear D gene. The CDR3 contains 13 residues. The V gene's germline CDR1 is LNHDA and CDR2 SQIVND (reference sequence). Trimming cost V 6 bases and J 3 bases, with 12 bases left between them. CDR3 bases: TGTGCCAGTAGCGACGCCTGGGGCTACGAGCAGTACTTC. Protein sequence: CASSDAWGYEQYF.

The V gene is TRBV18, the J gene TRBJ1-1; D remains ambiguous. Trimming pared 0 bases from V and 0 bases from J, leaving 5 bases between. The CDR3 totals 14 residues. Germline-derived CDR1 and CDR2 are KGHSH and LQKENI. The CDR3 is CASSPPELNTEAFF. For the CDR3, the DNA is TGTGCCAGCTCACCACCGGAACTGAACACTGAAGCTTTCTTT.

V usage is TRBV19 and J usage is TRBJ1-2; unclear D gene. The CDR3 is 13 residues long. Germline CDR1 LNHDA, CDR2 SQIVND (reference sequence). Trimming took off 5 bases at V and 8 bases at J, with 15 bases between the two ends. CDR3 bases: TGTGCCAGTAGTGGTCCCGGACCCTCGGGCTACACCTTC. Translating it yields CASSGPGPSGYTF.

The V call is TRBV5-1, the J call TRBJ1-1; D is ambiguous. The germline V gene encodes CDR1 SGHRS and CDR2 YFSETQ. V was clipped by 5 bases and J by 0 bases, with 8 bases between them. The CDR3 consists of 13 residues. CDR3 protein: CASSQPMNTEAFF. CDR3 DNA sequence: TGCGCCAGCAGTCAACCTATGAACACTGAAGCTTTCTTT.

The chain joins TRBV7-3 to TRBJ2-7; D possibly corresponds to TRBD1 (7 bases). From germline, CDR1 is SGHTA and CDR2 FQGTGA. V lost 5 bases to trimming and J lost 5 bases, with 22 bases between them. The CDR3 has 16 residues. The CDR3 spells CASSPGGSRGTHEQYF. DNA for the CDR3: TGTGCCAGCAGCCCAGGCGGTAGCAGGGGGACTCACGAGCAGTACTTC.

The gene calls are TRBV20-1 and TRBJ2-5, with D perhaps TRBD1 (6 bases). This CDR3 has 11 amino acids. V lost 6 bases to trimming and J lost 3 bases, with 8 bases between them. Germline V gives CDR1 DFQATT, CDR2 SNEGSKA (reference sequence). This chain's CDR3 is CSANREETQYF. CDR3 coding DNA: TGCAGTGCAAACAGGGAAGAGACCCAGTACTTC.

The chain is built from TRBV20-1 and TRBJ2-7; D is possibly TRBD1 (6 bases). The V gene lost 4 bases and the J gene lost 5 bases, with 9 bases spanning the gap. Germline V gene sequence: CDR1 DFQATT, CDR2 SNEGSKA (reference sequence). The CDR3 covers 11 residues. The CDR3: CSATTGNEQYF. The CDR3 nucleotides are TGCAGTGCTACTACAGGGAACGAGCAGTACTTC.

The chain joins TRBV2 to TRBJ2-7, with 8 bases aligning to TRBD1. J lost 5 bases, V lost 7 bases, and 4 bases had no gene match. The CDR3 consists of 12 residues. The germline CDR1 and CDR2 sequences are SNHLY and FYNNEI. The CDR3 region is CASKDRGDEQYF. The CDR3 coding sequence is TGTGCCAGCAAAGACAGGGGTGACGAGCAGTACTTC.

CDR3 DNA sequence: TGTGCCAGCAGTCTAGCGCCCTCACACTACGAGCAGTACTTC. Translated, it gives CASSLAPSHYEQYF. V gene TRBV27 combines with J gene TRBJ2-7; D is possibly TRBD2 (6 bases). V lost 5 bases and J 3 bases, leaving 14 bases between the germline ends. From germline, CDR1 is MNHEY and CDR2 SMNVEV (reference sequence). The CDR3 loop spans 14 amino acids.

The J gene is TRBJ2-1, the V gene TRBV6-2 or TRBV6-3; 11 nucleotides align to TRBD2. This CDR3 comprises 15 residues. V was pared by 2 bases and J by 4 bases, with 1 base of the junction left unmatched. The germline V gene has CDR1 MNHEY and CDR2 SVGEGT. The CDR3 bases are TGTGCCAGCAGTTACCTAGCGGGAGGATACAATGAGCAGTTCTTC. This translates into CASSYLAGGYNEQFF.

The chain is built from TRBV19 and TRBJ1-2, with 8 bases matching TRBD1. The CDR3 covers 14 residues. The V gene's germline CDR1 is LNHDA and CDR2 SQIVND (reference sequence). V shed 4 bases, J shed 8 bases, and the junction held 9 bases outside the gene matches. CDR3 DNA: TGTGCCAGTAGTACCCGGACAGGGCGAGGAGGCTACACCTTC. Protein product: CASSTRTGRGGYTF.

This chain joins TRBV29-1 and TRBJ1-1; D remains unclear. CDR3 length equals 14 residues. V was shortened by 4 bases and J by 4 bases, with 16 bases between the two germline ends. Germline CDR1 reads SQVTM; CDR2 reads ANQGSEA. The CDR3 bases are TGCAGCGTTGTTTCGTCGGGGTTTGCCACTGAAGCTTTCTTT. Its protein is CSVVSSGFATEAFF.